The 17 T cell receptor beta chains below were found in one sample sequenced in a study of cytomegalovirus exposure and HLA in healthy donors. Only in-frame clones appear in the TCRdb table, and some are missing; sequencing was by immunoSEQ multiplex PCR. The sample consists of roughly 98,000 clones, roughly 90% of them appearing once. Specimen: PBMCs. These receptors all come from a man younger than 30 in good health and CMV-seropositive.

V and J are TRBV5-1 and TRBJ2-1, with TRBD2 matching over 14 bases. CDR1 and CDR2 from the germline V gene are SGHRS and YFSETQ. CDR3 length: 18 residues. The ends lost 3 bases at V and 6 bases at J; junction bases unmatched: 11. The CDR3 sequence: CASSSPDGTSGRVNEQFF. CDR3 bases: TGCGCCAGCAGCTCGCCAGACGGGACTAGCGGGAGAGTCAATGAGCAGTTCTTC.

The V gene is TRBV11-3, the J gene TRBJ2-7, with 13 bases fitting TRBD2. Germline V gene data show CDR1 as SGHNT and CDR2 as YENEEA. V lost 5 bases, J lost 6 bases, and 7 bases stayed unmatched. CDR3 length: 15 amino acids. In nucleotides, the CDR3 is TGTGCCAGCAGCCCGCCGGGACTAGCGGGATCCGAGCAGTACTTC. The encoded protein is CASSPPGLAGSEQYF.

This chain uses TRBV29-1 with TRBJ2-7; possibly TRBD1 for D (6 bases). The CDR3 is made up of 16 amino acids. The V gene's germline CDR1 is SQVTM and CDR2 ANQGSEA. Trimming took off 6 bases at V and 0 bases at J, with 21 bases between the two ends. The DNA of the CDR3 is TGCAGCGTCCTAGGTTGGGGGCAGGGGAGCTCCTACGAGCAGTACTTC. It translates to CSVLGWGQGSSYEQYF.

The chain joins TRBV6-5 to TRBJ2-1; TRBD1 agrees at 10 bases. Trimming cost V 2 bases and J 4 bases; bases outside gene matches: 2. The V gene's germline CDR1 is MNHEY and CDR2 SVGAGI. This CDR3 spans 15 amino acids. The CDR3 spells CASSYGTGVYNEQFF. The DNA of the CDR3 is TGTGCCAGCAGTTACGGGACAGGGGTGTACAATGAGCAGTTCTTC.

The rearrangement uses TRBV6-1 and TRBJ1-2; D is ambiguous. Germline V gene data show CDR1 as MNHNS and CDR2 as SASEGT. The CDR3 has 13 residues. V was trimmed by 2 bases and J by 8 bases, leaving 12 bases between them. CDR3 region: CASSEHGDDGYTF. The CDR3, as DNA: TGTGCCAGCAGTGAACACGGAGATGACGGCTACACCTTC.

The chain combines TRBV15 with TRBJ2-5, with TRBD1 as a possible D gene (5 bases). Germline CDR1 and CDR2: LNHNV and YYDKDF (reference sequence). This CDR3 region has 13 residues. Trimming removed 9 bases from V and 4 bases from J, with 15 bases in between. The CDR3 loop reads CATGVRGIETQYF. The CDR3 region has the DNA TGTGCCACAGGGGTTCGTGGTATAGAGACCCAGTACTTC.

The chain combines TRBV6-1 with TRBJ1-1; 7 positions agree with TRBD1. The CDR3 is 14 residues long. Germline V lookup: CDR1 MNHNS, CDR2 SASEGT. With 2 bases clipped from V and 3 bases from J, the junction kept 3 bases outside the gene matches. This CDR3 reads CASSEHQGDTEAFF. CDR3 nucleotide sequence: TGTGCCAGCAGTGAACACCAGGGGGACACTGAAGCTTTCTTT.

This clone was seen a handful of times. CDR3 in amino acids: CASSPAGLAGITYEQYF. The CDR3 bases are TGTGCCAGCAGCCCGGCCGGACTAGCGGGTATTACCTACGAGCAGTACTTC. The chain has TRBV5-4 and TRBJ2-7; 11 nucleotides line up with TRBD2. The J segment lost 2 bases and the V segment lost 4 bases, leaving 11 bases of the junction unmatched. Germline-derived CDR1 and CDR2 are SGHNT and YYREEE (reference sequence). The CDR3 length is 17 residues. Looking up the rest from reference TRBV5-4 and TRBJ2-7 gives the full variable domain: ETGVTQSPTHLIKTRGQQVTLRCSSQSGHNTVSWYQQALGQGPQFIFQYYREEENGRGNFPPRFSGLQFPNYSSELNVNALELDDSALYLCASSPAGLAGITYEQYFGPGTRLTVT.

This sequence joins TRBV6-5 and TRBJ2-1, with 11 bases matching TRBD2. Germline CDR1 MNHEY, CDR2 SVGAGI. The junction had 11 bases not matched to a gene; V was cut back by 4 bases and J by 9 bases. This CDR3 has 16 amino acids. The CDR3 sequence: CASSFYLAGGGGEQFF. The DNA for the CDR3 is TGTGCCAGCAGTTTCTATCTAGCGGGGGGAGGTGGTGAGCAGTTCTTC.

The rearrangement uses TRBV29-1 and TRBJ2-1, with 12 nucleotides matching TRBD1. The CDR3 is made up of 13 amino acids. J lost 7 bases, V lost 4 bases, and 2 bases had no gene match. Germline CDR1 is SQVTM and CDR2 is ANQGSEA. This CDR3 is CSVGDRGRNEQFF. The CDR3, as DNA: TGCAGCGTTGGGGACAGGGGGCGAAATGAGCAGTTCTTC.

The chain is built from TRBV7-3 and TRBJ2-7; no reliable D call. V was clipped by 4 bases and J by 6 bases, with 13 bases between them. The CDR3 sequence is 13 residues long. Germline loops: CDR1 SGHTA, CDR2 FQGTGA. The CDR3 DNA is TGTGCCAGCAGCTCAATCCCAAACGGCGAGCAGTACTTC. Translated: CASSSIPNGEQYF.

V and J are TRBV15 and TRBJ2-5, with TRBD2 matching 11 bases. V shed 8 bases, J shed 2 bases, and the junction held 1 base outside the gene matches. CDR1 LNHNV and CDR2 YYDKDF come from the germline V gene (reference sequence). The CDR3 runs 13 residues. CDR3: CATGTSGQETQYF. The DNA of the CDR3 is TGTGCCACCGGGACTAGCGGACAAGAGACCCAGTACTTC.

This chain joins TRBV29-1 and TRBJ1-1; weak D call: TRBD1 (5 bases). The V gene's germline CDR1 is SQVTM and CDR2 ANQGSEA. The CDR3 covers 12 residues. Trimming took 7 bases from V and 1 from J, leaving 10 bases between them. CDR3 sequence reads: CSAGHANTEAFF. Written as DNA, the CDR3 is TGCAGCGCCGGACACGCGAACACTGAAGCTTTCTTT. The full variable domain, in which reference TRBV29-1 and TRBJ1-1 provide the parts outside the CDR3, is SAVISQKPSRDICQRGTSLTIQCQVDSQVTMMFWYRQQPGQSLTLIATANQGSEATYESGFVIDKFPISRPNLTFSTLTVSNMSPEDSSIYLCSAGHANTEAFFGQGTRLTVV.

The CDR3 here is CASSFYRGGQGKGHGYTF. The CDR3 nucleotides are TGTGCCAGCAGCTTTTACCGGGGGGGACAGGGGAAAGGCCATGGCTACACCTTC. The chain is built from TRBV7-9 and TRBJ1-2; 10 bases match TRBD1. Per the germline V gene, CDR1 is SEHNR and CDR2 is FQNEAQ (reference sequence). Germline trimming cut 3 bases from V and 6 bases from J; bases unmatched to any gene: 16. The CDR3 spans 18 residues.

The chain combines TRBV9 with TRBJ2-3, with a possible D match to TRBD2 (5 bases). Germline-derived CDR1 and CDR2 are SGDLS and YYNGEE. This CDR3 has 15 amino acids. Trimming left V 0 bases short and J 4 bases short, with 12 bases between. CDR3 protein: CASSVAGTTPDTQYF. The CDR3 DNA reads TGTGCCAGCAGCGTAGCGGGAACAACCCCAGATACGCAGTATTTT.

The genes are TRBV29-1 and TRBJ2-7; 7 nucleotides match TRBD1. Germline CDR1 reads SQVTM; CDR2 reads ANQGSEA. There are 13 residues in the CDR3. V shed 1 base, J shed 5 bases, and the junction held 5 bases outside the gene matches. CDR3 region: CSVEATGIDEQYF. Here the CDR3 DNA reads TGCAGCGTTGAAGCGACAGGGATCGACGAGCAGTACTTC.

This clone was detected a few times. Other nucleotide sequences from this sample produce the same CDR3. The chain carries TRBV2 and TRBJ2-2; D gene unclear. The CDR3 covers 12 residues. Trimming left V 4 bases short and J 3 bases short, with 3 bases between. Per the germline V gene, CDR1 is SNHLY and CDR2 is FYNNEI. CDR3 region: CASSADTGELFF. The CDR3, as DNA: TGTGCCAGCAGTGCCGACACCGGGGAGCTGTTTTTT.